This T cell receptor beta chain was sequenced in a study of blood T cells in healthy people across ages. At the level of the study: Template-switching capture recovered about one barcoded beta molecule per two T cells.

Each donor had about 9.6 milliliters of peripheral blood drawn. Whole-study findings and limits: Roughly linear declines in TCR beta diversity per million T cells occurred with age. Aged donors had fewer naive CD4+ cells and lower diversity than long-lived donors.

Trimming took 1 base from V and 1 from J, leaving 7 bases between them. The length of the CDR3 is 15 residues. The germline V gene encodes CDR1 MGHRA and CDR2 YSYEKL. A second PCR, run for about 6 to 12 cycles, used a sample-barcoded 5' primer plus a J-beta primer mix. TCRdb independently ran MiXCR on the 5' RACE reads; one entry per CDR3 protein. The sample includes fewer than 1.5 million distinct CDR3 sequences, roughly 45% of them seen just once. As to this clonotype: Its matching antigen is unknown.

This receptor was taken from a woman aged 18-29 years in good health. Sequencing was performed on blood. The chain is built from TRBV4-1 and TRBJ2-2; D is ambiguous. CDR3 sequence: CASSQGSLNTGELFF. The CDR3 nucleotides read TGCGCCAGCAGCCAAGGTAGCCTGAACACCGGGGAGCTGTTTTTT.